This entry features one T cell receptor (beta chain) sequence. Its specificity is not known. The data were taken from a study of blood T cells in healthy people across ages. Regarding the study as a whole: Among long-lived donors, naive CD4+ cells were more numerous and diversity higher than in aged donors.

CDR3 length: 13 residues. The germline V gene has CDR1 SQVTM and CDR2 ANQGSEA. For the second PCR, which ran for about 7 to 12 cycles, a sample-barcoded 5' primer and a J-beta primer mix were used. Each CDR3 protein is one row after TCRdb ran MiXCR on the 5' RACE reads. The sample contains 1.8 million or so distinct CDR3 sequences, roughly two fifths of which appear only once. This sequence was found in a human donor in good health. The sample taken for sequencing was blood. This rearrangement joins TRBV29-1 to TRBJ2-5; 9 bases align to TRBD1. The CDR3, as DNA: TGCGGTGTTCGACAGGGGGGCCGGGAGACCCAGTACTTC. Translation gives CGVRQGGRETQYF.